The rows below give T cell receptor beta chains drawn from one sample of a study of blood T cells in healthy people across ages. One entry per CDR3 protein results from TCRdb running MiXCR on the 5' RACE reads. The profile shows 870,000 or so distinct CDR3 sequences, about 28% of them singletons. Specimen: blood. The receptors derive from a woman aged 80 or over in good health. The CDR3 runs from the conserved cysteine through the conserved F or W. The D gene is left open where the match is weak. Only some rows state a clone size, as once, few, many or a class for expanded clones.

v_call: TRBV7-2
clone_size: many
j_call: TRBJ1-5
d_call: NA
cdr3_aa: CASSLTVNQPQHF
cdr3_nt: TGTGCCAGCAGCTTGACAGTTAATCAGCCCCAGCATTTT

v_call: TRBV6-2/TRBV6-3
clone_size: many
j_call: TRBJ2-1
d_call: NA
cdr3_aa: CASSYSTSSSYNEQFF
cdr3_nt: TGTGCCAGCAGTTACTCGACATCGAGCTCCTACAATGAGCAGTTCTTC

v_call: TRBV20-1
clone_size: many
j_call: TRBJ2-5
d_call: NA
cdr3_aa: CSAINWGTPQETQYF
cdr3_nt: TGCAGTGCTATAAATTGGGGTACCCCCCAAGAGACCCAGTACTTC

v_call: TRBV30
clone_size: NA
j_call: TRBJ2-4
d_call: NA
cdr3_aa: CAWSVDDRRVNIQYF
cdr3_nt: TGTGCCTGGAGTGTCGACGACAGGCGGGTAAACATTCAGTACTTC

v_call: TRBV7-9
clone_size: NA
j_call: TRBJ1-2
d_call: TRBD1
cdr3_aa: CASGTGTVGYTF
cdr3_nt: TGTGCCTCCGGGACAGGGACCGTAGGCTACACCTTC

v_call: TRBV5-6
clone_size: NA
j_call: TRBJ2-5
d_call: TRBD2
cdr3_aa: CASSPAGGQLQYF
cdr3_nt: TGTGCCAGCAGCCCAGCGGGGGGGCAGCTGCAGTACTTC

v_call: TRBV5-6
clone_size: many
j_call: TRBJ2-7
d_call: NA
cdr3_aa: CASSIGREQYF
cdr3_nt: TGTGCCAGCAGCATAGGGCGTGAGCAGTACTTC

v_call: TRBV5-1
clone_size: NA
j_call: TRBJ2-1
d_call: NA
cdr3_aa: CASSSTDPANEQFF
cdr3_nt: TGCGCCAGCAGCTCGACAGACCCTGCCAATGAGCAGTTCTTC

v_call: TRBV12-3/TRBV12-4
clone_size: NA
j_call: TRBJ2-3
d_call: TRBD1
cdr3_aa: CASSRQGTIADTQYF
cdr3_nt: TGTGCCAGCAGTCGACAGGGGACCATCGCAGATACGCAGTATTTT

v_call: TRBV20-1
clone_size: NA
j_call: TRBJ2-7
d_call: TRBD1
cdr3_aa: CSALLQGSEQYF
cdr3_nt: TGCAGTGCTTTGTTACAGGGGTCCGAGCAGTACTTC

v_call: TRBV10-1
clone_size: few
j_call: TRBJ1-6
d_call: TRBD1
cdr3_aa: CASKDRGHNSPLHF
cdr3_nt: TGCGCCAGCAAAGACAGGGGCCATAATTCACCCCTCCACTTT

v_call: TRBV14
clone_size: many
j_call: TRBJ2-7
d_call: TRBD1
cdr3_aa: CASSIRTGPYEQYF
cdr3_nt: TGTGCCAGCAGCATTCGGACAGGGCCCTACGAGCAGTACTTC

v_call: TRBV4-3
clone_size: NA
j_call: TRBJ1-4
d_call: TRBD1
cdr3_aa: CASSQESPTGANNEKLFF
cdr3_nt: TGCGCCAGCAGCCAAGAGAGCCCGACAGGGGCGAACAATGAAAAACTGTTTTTT

v_call: TRBV12-3/TRBV12-4
clone_size: NA
j_call: TRBJ2-7
d_call: TRBD2
cdr3_aa: CASSPSGSIIRLYF
cdr3_nt: TGTGCCAGCAGTCCCAGCGGGAGTATTATAAGACTGTACTTC

v_call: TRBV7-2
clone_size: many
j_call: TRBJ2-1
d_call: TRBD2
cdr3_aa: CASSWTSGGVGNEQFF
cdr3_nt: TGTGCCAGCAGCTGGACTAGCGGGGGGGTTGGGAATGAGCAGTTCTTC